This T cell receptor (beta chain) was observed in a study of T cell repertoires in cytomegalovirus infection. In germline, CDR1 is MNHNY, CDR2 SVGAGI (reference sequence). CDR3 length: 13 amino acids. Trimming removed 4 bases from V and 8 bases from J, with 11 bases in between. This clonotype has just a few counts. A single record per CDR3 protein comes from TCRdb applying MiXCR to the reads. The data hold almost 550,000 distinct CDR3 sequences, with 16% observed a single time. Sequencing input: CD8+ T cells from PBMCs. The sequence was obtained from a human donor in good health (CMV status not recorded). Some clones in this sample may be carry-over from other donors' samples. The rearrangement uses TRBV6-6 and TRBJ1-4; the D is unclear. The CDR3 bases are TGTGCCAGCAGTTGGAGGGAGTTGGAAAAACTGTTTTTT. Protein: CASSWRELEKLFF.